Listed here are 12 T cell receptor beta chains from one sample, sequenced in a study of beta chain features in type 1 diabetes. Isolated RNA was reverse transcribed in full, so expressed TCRB transcripts were sequenced. Sequenced by immunoSEQ multiplex PCR; TCRdb stores in-frame clones only, minus some. The table shows 620,000 or so clones, with around 15% occurring only once. Sequencing was done on a sample of naive CD4+ T cells from blood. The receptors originated from a man between 18 and 35 years old in good health.

This clone was observed a few times. The chain uses TRBV19 and TRBJ2-1, with 9 bases fitting TRBD1. The CDR3 runs to 17 residues. J lost 3 bases, V lost 5 bases, and 11 bases had no gene match. Germline lookup yields CDR1 LNHDA and CDR2 SQIVND (reference sequence). The CDR3 here is CASSGGQGSFFYNEQFF. The CDR3 DNA is TGTGCCAGTAGTGGAGGACAGGGGAGCTTCTTCTACAATGAGCAGTTCTTC. The variable domain in full, completed from reference TRBV19 and TRBJ2-1, reads DGGITQSPKYLFRKEGQNVTLSCEQNLNHDAMYWYRQDPGQGLRLIYYSQIVNDFQKGDIAEGYSVSREKKESFPLTVTSAQKNPTAFYLCASSGGQGSFFYNEQFFGPGTRLTVL.

This clone was recorded a few times. The chain carries TRBV19 and TRBJ2-7, with TRBD1 identical over 10 bases. V lost 6 bases to trimming and J lost 4 bases; unmatched junction nucleotides: 6. Per germline, CDR1 LNHDA and CDR2 SQIVND (reference sequence). The CDR3 has 14 amino acids. The CDR3 region is CASRPTGGSYEQYF. In nucleotides, the CDR3 is TGTGCCAGTAGACCGACAGGGGGCTCGTACGAGCAGTACTTC.

V gene TRBV6-5 combines with J gene TRBJ1-1, with D possibly TRBD1 on 5 matching bases. Germline loops: CDR1 MNHEY, CDR2 SVGAGI. V was cut by 5 bases and J by 10 bases, with 14 bases left in between. This CDR3 comprises 12 residues. In DNA, the CDR3 is TGTGCCAGCAGTGAAGTGAGTGGGGGAGCTTTCTTT. Protein product: CASSEVSGGAFF.

This chain uses TRBV14 with TRBJ2-7; TRBD2 agrees at 7 bases. The germline V gene encodes CDR1 SGHDN and CDR2 FVKESK. The CDR3 is 15 residues long. V shed 1 base and J 3 bases; nucleotides not matched to a gene: 6. The CDR3: CASSQGSSGFYEQYF. The DNA for the CDR3 is TGTGCCAGCAGCCAAGGGTCTAGCGGCTTCTACGAGCAGTACTTC.

CDR3: CASSIAGGYEQYF. The CDR3 coding sequence is TGTGCCAGCAGCATAGCAGGGGGCTACGAGCAGTACTTC. This chain links TRBV28 with TRBJ2-7, with 7 bases matching TRBD1. V was clipped by 6 bases and J by 3 bases; unmatched bases: 5. CDR1 and CDR2 from the germline V gene are MDHEN and SYDVKM. The CDR3 spans 13 residues.

This chain uses TRBV5-1 with TRBJ1-2, with D hard to call. Germline lookup yields CDR1 SGHRS and CDR2 YFSETQ. The CDR3 contains 13 residues. The germline V and J ends were trimmed by 5 bases and 2 bases, with 10 bases remaining between them. In DNA form, the CDR3 reads TGCGCCAGCAGGAGGGTTGGAAACTATGGCTACACCTTC. Protein sequence: CASRRVGNYGYTF.

The chain has TRBV4-2 and TRBJ1-1; perhaps TRBD1 as D (6 bases). The CDR3 has 14 residues. CDR1 and CDR2 (germline): LGHNA, YNFKEQ. V gave up 1 base and J gave up 3 bases, with 9 bases separating them. The CDR3 region is CASSQGQGYTEAFF. The CDR3 DNA reads as TGTGCCAGCAGCCAAGGTCAGGGGTACACTGAAGCTTTCTTT.

This chain joins TRBV7-7 and TRBJ2-5, with 10 bases lining up with TRBD2. The CDR3 is 16 amino acids. V shed 5 bases and J 2 bases; nucleotides not matched to a gene: 8. The germline V gene has CDR1 SSHAT and CDR2 FNYEAQ (reference sequence). The CDR3 DNA sequence: TGTGCCAGCAGCCCCCGACTAGCGGGCAATCAAGAGACCCAGTACTTC. Translated, it gives CASSPRLAGNQETQYF.

This clone turned up a few times. V and J are TRBV7-9 and TRBJ1-5, with D unclear. CDR1 and CDR2 (germline): SEHNR, FQNEAQ (reference sequence). V was trimmed by 5 bases and J by 11 bases, leaving 19 bases between them. This CDR3 has 14 residues. This chain's CDR3 is CASSADEIFRSQHF. In DNA, the CDR3 is TGTGCCAGCAGCGCCGACGAAATATTTCGTTCCCAGCATTTT.

V and J are TRBV9 and TRBJ1-2; D ambiguous. The V gene lost 0 bases and the J gene lost 8 bases, with 17 bases spanning the gap. Germline V gene sequence: CDR1 SGDLS, CDR2 YYNGEE. The CDR3 spans 15 residues. CDR3 protein: CASSVDVGGNGGYTF. Written as DNA, the CDR3 is TGTGCCAGCAGCGTAGATGTTGGCGGAAACGGAGGCTACACCTTC.

The table lists this clone with a few counts. The rearrangement uses TRBV5-4 and TRBJ2-4; the match to TRBD1 covers 9 bases. Germline CDR1 is SGHNT and CDR2 is YYREEE (reference sequence). This CDR3 is built from 14 residues. V lost 6 bases to trimming and J lost 4 bases; unmatched junction nucleotides: 5. The CDR3 nucleotides read TGTGCCAGCAACGCCGGGACAGGGAAAAACATTCAGTACTTC. Translated: CASNAGTGKNIQYF.

This clone was detected only a few times. V and J are TRBV10-3 and TRBJ2-5, with 11 bases fitting TRBD2. The V gene end was trimmed by 6 bases and the J gene end by 0 bases; junction bases not matched to a gene: 6. The CDR3 contains 16 residues. Germline loops: CDR1 ENHRY, CDR2 SYGVKD. CDR3 residues: CAISSRLAGNQETQYF. CDR3 bases: TGTGCCATCAGCTCTCGACTAGCGGGGAACCAAGAGACCCAGTACTTC.